Listed below are T cell receptor beta chains from one sample, sequenced in a study of shared clonotypes between healthy human individuals. TCRdb keeps only in-frame clones here, not all; method: immunoSEQ multiplex PCR. The repertoire holds over 1.4 million clones, with around 97% as singletons. Sequencing input: naive CD4+ T cells sorted from blood. Receptors were obtained from a man between 25 and 39 years old in good health. CDR3s include the opening cysteine and the closing phenylalanine or tryptophan. Each record gives: J gene, D gene, V gene, clone size, CDR3 protein, CDR3 DNA. A D gene is named only where the DNA matches it firmly. A clone size is listed for some rows: how often the clone was seen (once, few, many), or a class if it is expanded.

TRBJ2-3 TRBD1 TRBV6-5 - CASSYAGQGSDTQYF TGTGCCAGCAGTTACGCGGGACAGGGGTCCGATACGCAGTATTTT
TRBJ2-1 - TRBV9 - CASSVGRYNEQFF TGTGCCAGCAGCGTAGGTCGATACAATGAGCAGTTCTTC
TRBJ2-2 TRBD1 TRBV6-5 - CASRGQGLIGELFF TGTGCCAGCAGGGGACAGGGCCTTATCGGGGAGCTGTTTTTT
TRBJ1-5 - TRBV6-6 - CASSPPGDQPQHF TGTGCCAGCAGTCCTCCAGGGGATCAGCCCCAGCATTTT
TRBJ2-3 TRBD2 TRBV27 - CASSLLAGGITDTQYF TGTGCCAGCAGCCTCCTAGCGGGAGGGATCACAGATACGCAGTATTTT
TRBJ2-5 TRBD1 TRBV14 - CASSSTGRTQYF TGTGCCAGCAGCTCGACAGGGAGGACCCAGTACTTC
TRBJ1-1 - TRBV5-4 - CASSLDRFTEAFF TGTGCCAGCAGCTTGGACAGGTTCACTGAAGCTTTCTTT
TRBJ1-2 - TRBV11-2 - CASSPSSRYGYTF TGTGCCAGCAGCCCCTCCTCCCGCTATGGCTACACCTTC
TRBJ2-2 - TRBV5-1 - CASSLAMDTGELFF TGCGCCAGCAGCTTGGCCATGGACACCGGGGAGCTGTTTTTT
TRBJ2-2 - TRBV9 - CASSVHRDTGELFF TGTGCCAGCAGCGTACACCGGGACACCGGGGAGCTGTTTTTT
TRBJ2-7 TRBD2 TRBV6-5 - CASRPSSGGEQYF TGTGCCAGCAGGCCCTCGTCGGGAGGCGAGCAGTACTTC
TRBJ2-7 - TRBV7-9 - CASSLAGGIEQYF TGTGCCAGCAGCTTAGCGGGGGGAATCGAGCAGTACTTC
TRBJ2-2 - TRBV6-5 - CASRVDPITGELFF TGTGCCAGCAGAGTCGACCCCATCACCGGGGAGCTGTTTTTT
TRBJ2-1 TRBD2 TRBV18 - CASSPGASGSWAYNEQFF TGTGCCAGCTCACCAGGGGCTAGCGGGAGTTGGGCCTACAATGAGCAGTTCTTC
TRBJ2-1 TRBD1 TRBV5-1 - CASSFLQTGTYNEQFF TGCGCCAGCAGCTTTCTTCAGACAGGGACCTACAATGAGCAGTTCTTC
TRBJ1-4 - TRBV4-2 - CASSQVHEKLFF TGTGCCAGCAGCCAAGTTCACGAAAAACTGTTTTTT
TRBJ2-7 TRBD2 TRBV5-1 - CASSITGGLSHEQYF TGCGCCAGCAGCATTACGGGAGGGTTGTCACACGAGCAGTACTTC
TRBJ2-5 - TRBV28 - CASSPRSGPQETQYF TGTGCCAGCAGTCCCCGCTCAGGACCTCAAGAGACCCAGTACTTC
TRBJ2-3 - TRBV2 - CASSEREPAASDTQYF TGTGCCAGCAGTGAGAGGGAGCCCGCAGCTAGCGATACGCAGTATTTT
TRBJ2-2 - TRBV28 - CASSSSGEELFF TGTGCCAGCAGTTCCTCTGGGGAGGAGCTGTTTTTT
TRBJ1-1 TRBD1 TRBV6-4 - CASSVYQGDTEAFF TGTGCCAGCAGTGTATATCAGGGGGACACTGAAGCTTTCTTT
TRBJ1-1 - TRBV2 once CASSEALRGAEAFF TGTGCCAGCAGTGAAGCGCTTCGGGGGGCTGAAGCTTTCTTT
TRBJ1-2 - TRBV5-5 - CASSLVTDRYGYTF TGTGCCAGCAGCTTGGTTACGGACCGCTACGGCTACACCTTC
TRBJ1-6 - TRBV18 - CASSPDRMGINSPLHF TGTGCCAGCTCACCTGACCGTATGGGGATAAATTCACCCCTCCACTTT
TRBJ2-7 TRBD2 TRBV5-1 - CASSLRLAGGPSYEQYF TGCGCCAGCAGCTTGAGACTAGCGGGGGGCCCATCTTACGAGCAGTACTTC
TRBJ2-5 - TRBV29-1 - CSVRSGSKETQYF TGCAGCGTTCGAAGCGGCTCCAAAGAGACCCAGTACTTC
TRBJ2-5 - TRBV5-1 - CASSRQGLYETQYF TGCGCCAGCAGTAGGCAGGGGTTGTACGAGACCCAGTACTTC
TRBJ1-5 TRBD1 TRBV28 - CASSFSHRGWDQPQHF TGTGCCAGCAGTTTCAGCCACAGGGGTTGGGATCAGCCCCAGCATTTT
TRBJ2-2 - TRBV9 - CASSVQWGSSTPRELFF TGTGCCAGCAGCGTACAGTGGGGGAGTAGCACTCCGCGGGAGCTGTTTTTT
TRBJ2-7 - TRBV7-9 - CASSPPMAGEQYF TGTGCCAGCAGCCCCCCCATGGCCGGCGAGCAGTACTTC
TRBJ1-5 - TRBV2 - CASSDLGGRNQPQHF TGTGCCAGCAGTGATTTGGGGGGACGCAATCAGCCCCAGCATTTT
TRBJ2-5 - TRBV18 - CASSPMALRGETQYF TGTGCCAGCTCACCAATGGCCTTACGTGGAGAGACCCAGTACTTC
TRBJ1-2 - TRBV30 - CAWSRDGYTF TGTGCCTGGAGCCGGGATGGCTACACCTTC
TRBJ1-1 - TRBV19 - CASSIEAMEKGRGTEAFF TGTGCCAGTAGTATAGAGGCGATGGAAAAGGGTCGAGGCACTGAAGCTTTCTTT
TRBJ2-7 - TRBV13 - CASSLRLVYYEQYF TGTGCCAGCAGCTTGCGCCTAGTTTACTACGAGCAGTACTTC
TRBJ1-5 - TRBV28 - CASSLRGRGNQPQHF TGTGCCAGCAGTTTAAGGGGGAGGGGCAATCAGCCCCAGCATTTT
TRBJ1-1 - TRBV5-1 - CASSGNMNTEAFF TGCGCCAGCAGCGGGAACATGAACACTGAAGCTTTCTTT
TRBJ2-2 - TRBV13 once CASSLVTGELFF TGTGCCAGCAGCTTAGTTACCGGGGAGCTGTTTTTT
TRBJ2-3 - TRBV5-4 - CASSPGHVPSTDTQYF TGTGCCAGCAGCCCCGGACACGTCCCTAGCACAGATACGCAGTATTTT
TRBJ1-2 TRBD1 TRBV28 - CASSFQGAIPNYGYTF TGTGCCAGCAGTTTTCAGGGGGCCATTCCTAACTATGGCTACACCTTC
TRBJ2-3 - TRBV7-8 once CASSLGHASDTQYF TGTGCCAGCAGCTTAGGCCACGCCTCAGATACGCAGTATTTT
TRBJ2-7 - TRBV5-4 - CASSLEPNYEQYF TGTGCCAGCAGCTTGGAACCGAACTACGAGCAGTACTTC
TRBJ2-3 TRBD2 TRBV9 - CASSGTGTSGSRDTQDTQYF TGTGCCAGCAGCGGGACCGGGACTAGCGGGAGTAGGGACACCCAGGATACGCAGTATTTT
TRBJ2-7 - TRBV7-2 - CASSLTLPVSGRYF TGTGCCAGCAGCTTGACCCTCCCGGTGAGCGGACGGTACTTC